The 25 T cell receptor beta chains in this list originate from one sample, sequenced in a study of CD8+CD57+ T cells in acquired aplastic anemia. Using genomic DNA as the template, TCR beta VDJ and CDR3 profiling was carried out. TCRdb reanalysed the reads using MiXCR and keeps one entry per CDR3 protein. This sample has more than 150,000 distinct CDR3 sequences, with less than 55% found just once. Sequencing used sorted CD4+, CD8+, or CD8+CD57+ T cells (not recorded which) from PBMCs. The receptors originated from a human donor in good health.

This sequence joins TRBV24-1 and TRBJ1-5, with D unclear. The CDR3 consists of 13 residues. CDR1 is KGHDR and CDR2 is SFDVKD in the germline V gene. Trimming removed 7 bases from V and 0 bases from J, with 6 bases in between. CDR3 residues: CATRGSSNQPQHF. The CDR3 DNA reads as TGTGCCACCAGGGGCAGTAGCAATCAGCCCCAGCATTTT.

This clonotype has a count of ten or more. V usage is TRBV4-2 and J usage is TRBJ1-2; possible D gene TRBD1, 6 bases. V lost 1 base and J lost 7, with 19 bases in between. CDR3 length equals 16 residues. Germline V gene lookup returns CDR1 LGHNA and CDR2 YNFKEQ. For the CDR3, the DNA is TGTGCCAGCAGCCAAGCCTGGACAGAAATGAAAGGTGGCTACACCTTC. Translation: CASSQAWTEMKGGYTF.

This clonotype was detected many times. For the CDR3, the DNA is TGCAGTGCTAGCCTTAGCGGGTTAAATGAGCAGTTCTTC. It translates to CSASLSGLNEQFF. This chain joins TRBV20-1 and TRBJ2-1; 7 bases line up with TRBD2. The germline V gene encodes CDR1 DFQATT and CDR2 SNEGSKA (reference sequence). Trimming at V came to 3 bases and at J to 7 bases, leaving 6 bases not matched to a gene. This CDR3 has 13 residues.

Comments on this clonotype: This clone may be a read error of a much larger clone one base away. The CDR3: CASSVPPCCSNQPQHF. The CDR3 DNA is TGTGCCAGCAGTGTCCCTCCCTGTTGTAGCAATCAGCCCCAGCATTTT. This sequence joins TRBV6-4 and TRBJ1-5; D gene unclear. The CDR3 spans 16 residues. CDR1 is MRHNA, CDR2 SNTAGT, per germline. Trimming took 4 bases from V and 0 from J, leaving 13 bases between them.

V is TRBV19 and J is TRBJ1-1; possibly TRBD1 for D (5 bases). V lost 3 bases and J lost 8, with 10 bases in between. Germline lookup yields CDR1 LNHDA and CDR2 SQIVND (reference sequence). CDR3 length: 12 residues. CDR3 protein: CASSMGRLEAFF. For the CDR3, the DNA is TGTGCCAGTAGTATGGGACGGTTGGAAGCTTTCTTT.

This clonotype was detected only a few times. This chain connects TRBV6-5 to TRBJ2-1; possibly TRBD1 for D (5 bases). The V and J ends lost 0 bases and 8 bases respectively, with 17 bases between them. This CDR3 contains 16 residues. Germline V gene data show CDR1 as MNHEY and CDR2 as SVGAGI. This CDR3 reads CASSYSKATQGYEQFF. CDR3 DNA: TGTGCCAGCAGTTACTCGAAGGCGACCCAGGGCTATGAGCAGTTCTTC.

The chain links TRBV7-3 to TRBJ1-5; tentative D call: TRBD1 (5 bases). The germline gives CDR1 SGHTA, CDR2 FQGTGA. The CDR3 spans 13 residues. Trimming left V 8 bases short and J 4 bases short, with 12 bases between. Here the CDR3 reads CASGPGGNQPQHF. The CDR3 DNA follows: TGTGCCAGCGGCCCCGGGGGAAATCAGCCCCAGCATTTT.

This clonotype appeared many times. DNA of the CDR3: TGTGCCAGCAGCGGGACAGCCGTGGATGGCTACACCTTC. It specifies CASSGTAVDGYTF. The genes are TRBV2 and TRBJ1-2; 7 bases line up with TRBD1. With 6 bases clipped from V and 6 bases from J, the junction kept 7 bases outside the gene matches. The CDR3 contains 13 residues. Germline V gives CDR1 SNHLY, CDR2 FYNNEI.

This clonotype was seen repeatedly, ten times or more. The rearrangement links TRBV28 to TRBJ2-7, with D maybe TRBD1 (5 bases). Germline V gene data show CDR1 as MDHEN and CDR2 as SYDVKM. V was trimmed by 6 bases and J by 3 bases, leaving 15 bases between them. This CDR3 spans 14 amino acids. This CDR3 reads CASRETVYDYEQYF. The CDR3 DNA reads TGTGCCAGCAGAGAGACAGTCTACGACTACGAGCAGTACTTC. The whole variable domain, filled in from reference TRBV28 and TRBJ2-7, reads DVKVTQSSRYLVKRTGEKVFLECVQDMDHENMFWYRQDPGLGLRLIYFSYDVKMKEKGDIPEGYSVSREKKERFSLILESASTNQTSMYLCASRETVYDYEQYFGPGTRLTVT.

The chain uses TRBV25-1 and TRBJ1-2; no firm D call. CDR3 length equals 12 residues. V lost 1 base and J 4 bases, leaving 4 bases between the germline ends. Germline values: CDR1 MGHDK, CDR2 SYGVNS. The chain's CDR3 is CASSESGYGYTF. For the CDR3, the DNA is TGTGCCAGCAGTGAATCTGGCTATGGCTACACCTTC.

Many counts were recorded for this clonotype. This chain joins TRBV24-1 and TRBJ1-5, with D uncertain. The germline V gene has CDR1 KGHDR and CDR2 SFDVKD. Trimming took off 1 base at V and 3 bases at J, with 3 bases between the two ends. This CDR3 comprises 13 residues. The CDR3 bases are TGTGCCACCAGTGATTTTGCCAATCAGCCCCAGCATTTT. Protein product: CATSDFANQPQHF.

With respect to this clonotype: A junction end diverges from the germline sequence, so it may reflect a read error. This chain uses TRBV24-1 with TRBJ2-3; D is ambiguous. Germline assignment: CDR1 KGHDR and CDR2 SFDVKD. This CDR3 has 11 amino acids. The CDR3 nucleotides read TGTGCCACCGCAGCCGCCGATACACAGTATTTT. Its protein is CATAAADTQYF.

There are many counts of this clonotype. The chain couples TRBV6-1 to TRBJ2-7; the D call may be TRBD1 or TRBD2 (5 bases each). There are 14 residues in the CDR3. Germline V gene data show CDR1 as MNHNS and CDR2 as SASEGT. V lost 5 bases to trimming and J lost 2 bases, with 13 bases between them. The CDR3 loop reads CASSPKRGPYEQYF. In DNA form, the CDR3 reads TGTGCCAGCAGTCCTAAGAGGGGACCCTACGAGCAGTACTTC.

This sequence joins TRBV10-3 and TRBJ2-2; no definite D call. Germline CDR1 is ENHRY and CDR2 is SYGVKD. The CDR3 is made up of 14 amino acids. V was cut by 0 bases and J by 4 bases, with 6 bases left in between. DNA of the CDR3: TGTGCCATCAGTGAGTCGCAGGTCACCGGGGAGCTGTTTTTT. Translating it yields CAISESQVTGELFF.

This clonotype has a handful of counts. Mismatch with germline at one junction end may stem from a read error. This rearrangement joins TRBV24-1 to TRBJ2-1; the D call may be TRBD1 or TRBD2 (6 bases each). CDR3 size: 17 residues. In germline, CDR1 is KGHDR, CDR2 SFDVKD. The CDR3 protein is CASSPPPGAHAYNEQFF. CDR3 DNA sequence: TGTGCCAGCAGTCCACCCCCGGGGGCCCACGCCTACAATGAGCAGTTCTTC.

V is TRBV11-1 and J is TRBJ1-2; a possible D gene is TRBD1 (5 bases). The CDR3 contains 16 residues. Per germline, CDR1 SGHAT and CDR2 FQDESV (reference sequence). V was pared by 4 bases and J by 2 bases, with 17 bases between. The CDR3 here is CASSYEMSGPNYGYTF. The CDR3 bases are TGTGCCAGCAGCTATGAAATGTCGGGACCAAACTATGGCTACACCTTC.

This clonotype was seen repeatedly, ten times or more. This could be a read error, since a much larger clone is one nucleotide away. The rearrangement uses TRBV2 and TRBJ2-1, with D perhaps given as TRBD1 or TRBD2 (5 bases each). The CDR3 extends over 12 amino acids. Per the germline V gene, CDR1 is SNHLY and CDR2 is FYNNEI. Trimming shortened V by 3 bases and J by 8 bases, and 8 bases separated the two germline ends. CDR3 amino acids: CASSEGRHEQFF. CDR3 coding DNA: TGTGCCAGCAGTGAGGGACGTCATGAGCAGTTCTTC.

This clonotype was counted at least ten times. The rearrangement links TRBV4-1 to TRBJ1-1; D gene unclear. The CDR3 is made up of 14 amino acids. Germline V lookup: CDR1 MGHRA, CDR2 YSYEKL. Between the trimmed V and J ends, which lost 5 bases and 0 bases, there was a span of 10 bases. DNA for the CDR3: TGCGCCAGCAGCTTCGGACGGCTGAACACTGAAGCTTTCTTT. This translates into CASSFGRLNTEAFF.

With regard to this clonotype: Just one base apart from a much larger clone, this may be a read error. The chain has TRBV5-1 and TRBJ1-4; D may be TRBD1 (6 bases). The CDR3 spans 15 residues. The germline gives CDR1 SGHRS, CDR2 YFSETQ. Trimming shortened V by 4 bases and J by 6 bases, and 16 bases separated the two germline ends. The chain's CDR3 is CASSPRQDKDEKLFF. Written as DNA, the CDR3 is TGCGCCAGCAGCCCACGACAGGACAAGGATGAAAAACTGTTTTTT.

This clonotype was counted many times. V usage is TRBV30 and J usage is TRBJ1-2, with 8 bases aligning to TRBD1. This CDR3 comprises 11 residues. V was pared by 5 bases and J by 5 bases, with 1 base of the junction left unmatched. Germline CDR1 reads GTSNPN; CDR2 reads SVGIG (reference sequence). CDR3 sequence (DNA): TGTGCCTGGGGGACAGGTTATGGCTACACCTTC. This encodes CAWGTGYGYTF.

This chain uses TRBV2 with TRBJ1-2; TRBD1 aligns across 8 bases. CDR1 SNHLY and CDR2 FYNNEI come from the germline V gene. The CDR3 runs 12 residues. Trimming at V came to 7 bases and at J to 13 bases, leaving 11 bases not matched to a gene. The CDR3 spells CASISGTGMGTF. CDR3 DNA: TGTGCCAGCATTTCCGGGACAGGAATGGGCACCTTC.

This clonotype has at least ten counts. This sequence joins TRBV9 and TRBJ2-3; 7 bases agree with TRBD2. This CDR3 contains 15 residues. V gave up 0 bases and J gave up 3 bases; unmatched junction bases: 4. Germline CDR1 is SGDLS and CDR2 is YYNGEE. The CDR3 DNA reads TGTGCCAGCAGCGTAGCCGACGGGAGGACAGATACGCAGTATTTT. Translating gives CASSVADGRTDTQYF.

This clonotype was detected many times. The chain is built from TRBV7-3 and TRBJ2-3; 8 bases match TRBD2. Per germline, CDR1 SGHTA and CDR2 FQGTGA. The junction had 6 bases not matched to a gene; V was cut back by 2 bases and J by 2 bases. This CDR3 spans 16 amino acids. The CDR3 nucleotides are TGTGCCAGCAGCTTAGGAGCGGGAGCGGACACAGATACGCAGTATTTT. Translated, it gives CASSLGAGADTDTQYF.

Many counts were recorded for this clonotype. This chain connects TRBV29-1 to TRBJ2-1; D unresolved. CDR1 is SQVTM and CDR2 is ANQGSEA in the germline V gene. The CDR3 totals 13 residues. V was clipped by 8 bases and J by 2 bases, with 13 bases between them. The CDR3 DNA is TGCAGCCCACGTATAGGCCCCTACAATGAGCAGTTCTTC. This translates into CSPRIGPYNEQFF.

This chain connects TRBV10-3 to TRBJ2-1, with D perhaps TRBD2 (6 bases). V lost 4 bases and J 8 bases, leaving 18 bases between the germline ends. The CDR3 spans 15 residues. From germline, CDR1 is ENHRY and CDR2 SYGVKD. This chain's CDR3 is CAISGTSWRRHEQFF. CDR3 coding DNA: TGTGCCATCAGTGGCACTAGCTGGAGGCGCCATGAGCAGTTCTTC.